The 32 T cell receptor beta chains below come from one sample, sequenced in a study of cytomegalovirus exposure and HLA in healthy donors. The PCR made use of 60 Vbeta and 13 Jbeta primers. Libraries were prepared by immunoSEQ multiplex PCR; TCRdb keeps only in-frame clonotypes and omits some of them. The sample records 62,000 or so clones, around 87% being singletons. Sequencing was performed on PBMCs. These receptor sequences come from a man between 18 and 29 years old in good health and CMV-seronegative.

This rearrangement joins TRBV10-3 to TRBJ1-2; TRBD1 agrees at 7 bases. The germline V gene has CDR1 ENHRY and CDR2 SYGVKD. V lost 5 bases to trimming and J lost 6 bases; unmatched junction nucleotides: 6. The CDR3 totals 13 residues. This chain's CDR3 is CAISHLDRDGYTF. For the CDR3, the DNA is TGTGCCATCAGTCACCTTGACAGGGATGGCTACACCTTC.

This chain uses TRBV19 with TRBJ1-4; D uncertain. Trimming removed 8 bases at V and 5 bases at J, with 15 bases between. Germline-derived CDR1 and CDR2 are LNHDA and SQIVND (reference sequence). This CDR3 is built from 14 residues. The CDR3 spells CASSTRGTNEKLFF. CDR3 DNA sequence: TGTGCCAGTTCTACTCGAGGAACAAATGAAAAACTGTTTTTT.

The chain recombines TRBV6-5 with TRBJ2-5; TRBD1 aligns across 9 bases. This CDR3 spans 14 amino acids. Germline V gene data show CDR1 as MNHEY and CDR2 as SVGAGI. Trimming removed 7 bases from V and 5 bases from J; junction bases left unmatched: 8. In nucleotides, the CDR3 is TGTGCCAGCACCGGACAGGGGAGGAGGGAGACCCAGTACTTC. This translates into CASTGQGRRETQYF.

This clone was counted only a few times. The chain is built from TRBV30 and TRBJ1-3, with D unclear. V lost 3 bases and J lost 4, with 7 bases in between. From germline, CDR1 is GTSNPN and CDR2 SVGIG (reference sequence). The CDR3 is 12 amino acids. CDR3 bases: TGTGCCTGGAGCCCGGGAGGAAACACCATATATTTT. It translates to CAWSPGGNTIYF.

The CDR3 DNA reads as TGCGCCAGCAGCCCCCTGGGACAGGGTTACACCCAGTACTTC. Translated, it gives CASSPLGQGYTQYF. The chain combines TRBV5-1 with TRBJ2-5; 9 nucleotides line up with TRBD1. Germline V gene data show CDR1 as SGHRS and CDR2 as YFSETQ. The V and J ends lost 4 bases and 8 bases, in that order; junction bases with no gene match: 9. CDR3 length: 14 residues.

The chain is built from TRBV28 and TRBJ2-7, with 7 bases aligning to TRBD2. CDR1 is MDHEN, CDR2 SYDVKM, per germline. This CDR3 region has 14 residues. The trim removed 7 bases at V and 2 bases at J, leaving 8 bases unmatched. This chain's CDR3 is CASTTGTTPYEQYF. CDR3 DNA sequence: TGTGCCAGCACCACCGGGACTACCCCCTACGAGCAGTACTTC.

The V gene is TRBV28, the J gene TRBJ1-4; TRBD1 matches 8 bases. J lost 10 bases, V lost 3 bases, and 4 bases had no gene match. Germline CDR1 and CDR2: MDHEN and SYDVKM. This CDR3 is built from 13 residues. The CDR3 is CASSFTGGRKLFF. The CDR3 DNA reads as TGTGCCAGCAGTTTCACAGGGGGACGAAAACTGTTTTTT. Combining the CDR3 with reference TRBV28 and TRBJ1-4 gives the whole variable domain DVKVTQSSRYLVKRTGEKVFLECVQDMDHENMFWYRQDPGLGLRLIYFSYDVKMKEKGDIPEGYSVSREKKERFSLILESASTNQTSMYLCASSFTGGRKLFFGSGTQLSVL.

V gene TRBV6-5 combines with J gene TRBJ2-7, with D unresolved. Germline V gene lookup returns CDR1 MNHEY and CDR2 SVGAGI. This CDR3 contains 13 residues. Trimming left V 6 bases short and J 5 bases short, with 14 bases between. CDR3 amino acids: CASRPNVFDEQYF. CDR3 bases: TGTGCCAGCAGACCTAACGTTTTTGACGAGCAGTACTTC.

DNA for the CDR3: TGTGCCAGCAGACCGCCGGACAGCTCCTACGAGCAGTACTTC. It translates to CASRPPDSSYEQYF. The chain recombines TRBV28 with TRBJ2-7; the D gene is possibly TRBD1 (6 bases). Germline lookup yields CDR1 MDHEN and CDR2 SYDVKM. The CDR3 is 14 amino acids. V was pared by 6 bases and J by 0 bases, with 12 bases between.

The chain links TRBV30 to TRBJ2-7; TRBD2 matches 10 bases. The V gene end was trimmed by 3 bases and the J gene end by 2 bases; junction bases not matched to a gene: 1. The CDR3 spans 13 residues. Looked up from germline, CDR1 is GTSNPN and CDR2 is SVGIG (reference sequence). The CDR3 here is CAWRLAGTYEQYF. CDR3 DNA: TGTGCCTGGAGACTAGCGGGGACCTACGAGCAGTACTTC.

The chain is built from TRBV6-5 and TRBJ2-5, with 11 positions matching TRBD2. Trimming at V came to 4 bases and at J to 4 bases, leaving 5 bases not matched to a gene. CDR1 MNHEY and CDR2 SVGAGI come from the germline V gene. There are 15 residues in the CDR3. The CDR3 bases are TGTGCCAGCAGTTCCCTGGGACTAGCGGTAGAGACCCAGTACTTC. As protein: CASSSLGLAVETQYF.

The rearrangement joins TRBV9 to TRBJ1-5, with D possibly TRBD1 on 6 matching bases. CDR1 and CDR2 from the germline V gene are SGDLS and YYNGEE. With 2 bases removed from V and 6 bases from J, the gap between germline ends came to 15 bases. The CDR3 extends over 15 amino acids. This chain's CDR3 is CASSVRRGGSQPQHF. The CDR3 nucleotides read TGTGCCAGCAGCGTCCGTAGAGGGGGAAGTCAGCCCCAGCATTTT. Variable domain in full (rest from reference TRBV9 and TRBJ1-5): DSGVTQTPKHLITATGQRVTLRCSPRSGDLSVYWYQQSLDQGLQFLIQYYNGEERAKGNILERFSAQQFPDLHSELNLSSLELGDSALYFCASSVRRGGSQPQHFGDGTRLSIL.

The V gene is TRBV25-1, the J gene TRBJ2-3, with 8 bases that match TRBD2. J gave up 3 bases and V 1 base, and 6 bases lay outside the gene matches. There are 16 residues in the CDR3. Germline lookup yields CDR1 MGHDK and CDR2 SYGVNS. For the CDR3, the DNA is TGTGCCAGCAGTGAATCGATTAGCGGGGTAACAGATACGCAGTATTTT. The encoded protein is CASSESISGVTDTQYF.

The rearrangement uses TRBV19 and TRBJ2-1; D is undetermined. The CDR3 has 13 amino acids. The germline CDR1 and CDR2 sequences are LNHDA and SQIVND (reference sequence). V was trimmed by 4 bases and J by 0 bases, leaving 4 bases between them. Here the CDR3 reads CASSTYSYNEQFF. The CDR3 nucleotides read TGTGCCAGTAGTACCTACTCCTACAATGAGCAGTTCTTC.

This chain links TRBV7-6 with TRBJ2-3; possible D gene TRBD2, 6 bases. CDR1 and CDR2 (germline): SGHVS, FNYEAQ. Trimming took 5 bases from V and 2 from J, leaving 17 bases between them. This CDR3 is built from 16 residues. In DNA form, the CDR3 reads TGTGCCAGCAGCCCTGCGGGACTTGCCCTCACAGATACGCAGTATTTT. Translated: CASSPAGLALTDTQYF.

This chain links TRBV6-5 with TRBJ1-4; 7 positions match TRBD1. CDR3 size: 16 residues. V gave up 0 bases and J gave up 7 bases; unmatched junction bases: 8. Per germline, CDR1 MNHEY and CDR2 SVGAGI. The CDR3 spells CASSYSSRAGGEKLFF. The CDR3 nucleotides are TGTGCCAGCAGTTACTCGAGTAGGGCAGGGGGTGAAAAACTGTTTTTT.

CDR3 loop: CASSIGLQETQYF. The CDR3 DNA sequence: TGTGCCAGCAGCATTGGACTACAAGAGACCCAGTACTTC. The chain employs TRBV9 and TRBJ2-5, with a possible D match to TRBD2 (6 bases). V was pared by 4 bases and J by 2 bases, with 9 bases between. CDR3 length: 13 residues. Per the germline V gene, CDR1 is SGDLS and CDR2 is YYNGEE.

This CDR3 reads CASSSQGYSYEQYF. In DNA, the CDR3 is TGTGCCAGCAGCTCACAGGGGTACTCCTACGAGCAGTACTTC. This rearrangement joins TRBV7-9 to TRBJ2-7; 7 bases are shared with TRBD1. This CDR3 has 14 amino acids. Germline-derived CDR1 and CDR2 are SEHNR and FQNEAQ (reference sequence). The ends lost 4 bases at V and 0 bases at J; junction bases unmatched: 3.

The V and J genes are TRBV10-2 and TRBJ1-2; D possibly corresponds to TRBD1 (6 bases). This CDR3 region has 13 residues. V was clipped by 6 bases and J by 4 bases, with 12 bases between them. The germline gives CDR1 WSHSY, CDR2 SAAADI. Here the CDR3 DNA reads TGCGCCAGCAGACAGGGAGATACCTATGGCTACACCTTC. It encodes CASRQGDTYGYTF.

CDR3 residues: CASSRQGPYEQYF. The CDR3 DNA reads TGTGCCAGCAGTCGACAGGGTCCCTACGAGCAGTACTTC. The chain recombines TRBV11-2 with TRBJ2-7, with 7 bases matching TRBD1. Germline CDR1 SGHAT, CDR2 FQNNGV. The V and J ends lost 6 bases and 2 bases, in that order; junction bases with no gene match: 4. The length of the CDR3 is 13 residues.

This rearrangement joins TRBV6-5 to TRBJ1-5; D uncertain. CDR1 and CDR2 (germline): MNHEY, SVGAGI. This CDR3 comprises 15 residues. Trimming left V 5 bases short and J 6 bases short, with 17 bases between. The CDR3 sequence: CASSPGEGMGQPQHF. In DNA form, the CDR3 reads TGTGCCAGCAGTCCTGGGGAGGGCATGGGTCAGCCCCAGCATTTT.

The rearrangement joins TRBV6-4 to TRBJ2-7; 8 bases fit TRBD2. The CDR3 has 14 residues. The V segment lost 2 bases and the J segment 5 bases; nucleotides outside the gene matches: 5. Germline CDR1 and CDR2: MRHNA and SNTAGT. This chain's CDR3 is CASSDTGLADEQYF. As DNA, the CDR3 is TGTGCCAGCAGTGACACAGGACTAGCCGACGAGCAGTACTTC.

This sequence joins TRBV7-8 and TRBJ2-1; 13 bases are shared with TRBD2. The CDR3 covers 16 residues. CDR1 SGHVS and CDR2 FQNEAQ come from the germline V gene. Trimming at V came to 5 bases and at J to 12 bases, leaving 13 bases not matched to a gene. CDR3 in DNA: TGTGCCAGCAGCCTGCGGACTAGCGGGGGCCCGTCGGTGCAGTTCTTC. Translating gives CASSLRTSGGPSVQFF.

This clone came up once. The V gene is TRBV29-1, the J gene TRBJ1-1; 8 bases align to TRBD1. The V gene end was trimmed by 4 bases and the J gene end by 0 bases; junction bases not matched to a gene: 10. Germline values: CDR1 SQVTM, CDR2 ANQGSEA. This CDR3 contains 16 residues. CDR3 DNA: TGCAGCGTTGCCCCGGGACAGGCGTTAATGAACACTGAAGCTTTCTTT. Amino acid sequence: CSVAPGQALMNTEAFF. Complete variable domain (other parts from reference TRBV29-1 and TRBJ1-1): SAVISQKPSRDICQRGTSLTIQCQVDSQVTMMFWYRQQPGQSLTLIATANQGSEATYESGFVIDKFPISRPNLTFSTLTVSNMSPEDSSIYLCSVAPGQALMNTEAFFGQGTRLTVV.

This rearrangement joins TRBV7-9 to TRBJ2-2; D is possibly TRBD1 (6 bases). The CDR3 covers 15 residues. Germline assignment: CDR1 SEHNR and CDR2 FQNEAQ (reference sequence). V lost 5 bases to trimming and J lost 4 bases, with 14 bases between them. The chain's CDR3 is CASSHRDTLTGELFF. The DNA of the CDR3 is TGTGCCAGCAGCCACCGGGACACCCTCACCGGGGAGCTGTTTTTT.

The rearrangement joins TRBV4-1 to TRBJ1-2, with TRBD1 matching 8 bases. The germline V gene has CDR1 MGHRA and CDR2 YSYEKL. This CDR3 region has 17 residues. After removal of 2 bases from V and 0 bases from J, the junction contained 8 bases not matched to a gene. CDR3 amino acids: CASSQRGTGGSNYGYTF. The CDR3 region has the DNA TGCGCCAGCAGCCAAAGGGGGACAGGAGGATCTAACTATGGCTACACCTTC.

The CDR3 region is CASSPTNYGYTF. The DNA of the CDR3 is TGTGCCAGCAGCCCAACTAACTATGGCTACACCTTC. The chain couples TRBV5-4 to TRBJ1-2; D unresolved. Looked up from germline, CDR1 is SGHNT and CDR2 is YYREEE (reference sequence). Trimming stripped 4 bases from V and 0 bases from J, with 4 bases between. This CDR3 is 12 amino acids long.

The CDR3 sequence: CASGLFLGTESYEQYF. CDR3 nucleotide sequence: TGTGCTAGTGGTTTGTTCCTCGGGACAGAGAGCTACGAGCAGTACTTC. The chain couples TRBV12-5 to TRBJ2-7; 7 positions match TRBD1. This CDR3 is built from 16 residues. The V gene's germline CDR1 is LGHNT and CDR2 FRNRAP. The V and J ends lost 2 bases and 3 bases, in that order; junction bases with no gene match: 10.

This chain uses TRBV6-5 with TRBJ1-4, with unresolved D. The CDR3 length is 13 residues. Germline assignment: CDR1 MNHEY and CDR2 SVGAGI. V lost 6 bases and J 4 bases, leaving 9 bases between the germline ends. CDR3 amino acids: CASSPVLNEKLFF. Written as DNA, the CDR3 is TGTGCCAGCAGCCCTGTCCTTAATGAAAAACTGTTTTTT.

The J gene is TRBJ2-7, the V gene TRBV7-8, with TRBD1 identical over 10 bases. CDR3 length: 14 residues. Germline values: CDR1 SGHVS, CDR2 FQNEAQ. Trimming at V came to 8 bases and at J to 2 bases, leaving 6 bases not matched to a gene. The CDR3 sequence is CASRTGGKTYEQYF. CDR3 nucleotide sequence: TGTGCCAGCCGGACAGGGGGTAAAACCTACGAGCAGTACTTC.

Remarks on this clone: At one of its ends the junction is not consistent with the germline gene, which may arise from a read error. The gene calls are TRBV30 and TRBJ2-7; TRBD2 aligns across 7 bases. Germline values: CDR1 GTSNPN, CDR2 SVGIG (reference sequence). CDR3 length: 12 amino acids. CDR3 coding DNA: TGTGCGGGGAGCGGGGCCCCCTACGAGCAGTGCTTC. Amino acid sequence: CAGSGAPYEQCF.

This sequence joins TRBV4-1 and TRBJ2-2, with 8 bases aligning to TRBD1. V was pared by 0 bases and J by 1 base, with 7 bases of the junction left unmatched. This CDR3 has 18 residues. Germline V gene data show CDR1 as MGHRA and CDR2 as YSYEKL. As DNA, the CDR3 is TGCGCCAGCAGCCAAGAGGGCCAGGGGGCCTTGAACACCGGGGAGCTGTTTTTT. The encoded protein is CASSQEGQGALNTGELFF.